The 21 T cell receptor beta chains below come from one sample, sequenced in a study of OX40 agonist ivuxolimab in advanced cancers. The library was prepared using the immunoSEQ multiplex PCR assay. TCRdb re-hosts the immuneACCESS table, in-frame sequences only. Its copies lack some clones; in the studies checked, an unresolved V gene accounts for under half of them, and the cause for the rest is not known. A total of roughly 55,000 clones appear in this sample, approximately 86% of them only once. The top ten clonotypes cover roughly an eighth of the sample. Sample: CD4+ or CD8+ T cells sorted from blood, taken in a trial of the OX40 agonist ivuxolimab. Source of these receptors: an adult with an advanced solid tumor such as melanoma, head and neck, liver or kidney cancer.

This chain uses TRBV7-9 with TRBJ1-1; D is undetermined. The CDR3 contains 12 residues. V lost 6 bases and J lost 11, with 16 bases in between. Per the germline V gene, CDR1 is SEHNR and CDR2 is FQNEAQ (reference sequence). The CDR3, as DNA: TGTGCCAGCAGTCGTCTGGCGGGGAATGCTTTCTTT. It specifies CASSRLAGNAFF.

There are a few counts of this clone. The chain employs TRBV19 and TRBJ2-5, with unresolved D. The V and J ends lost 3 bases and 1 base respectively, with 6 bases between them. This CDR3 has 13 amino acids. Germline V gene data show CDR1 as LNHDA and CDR2 as SQIVND (reference sequence). CDR3 loop: CASSITAQETQYF. The CDR3 nucleotides read TGTGCCAGTAGTATTACGGCCCAAGAGACCCAGTACTTC.

This clone appeared a single time. J is TRBJ2-1 and V is TRBV9; D could derive from TRBD1 or TRBD2 (5 bases each). The CDR3 sequence is 15 residues long. Trimming cost V 3 bases and J 7 bases, with 17 bases left between them. Germline V gene data show CDR1 as SGDLS and CDR2 as YYNGEE. The CDR3 protein is CASSGRGADLNEQFF. CDR3 nucleotide sequence: TGTGCCAGCAGCGGCCGAGGGGCCGATTTGAATGAGCAGTTCTTC.

This clone has just one count. This chain's CDR3 is CASSPGLVGGDLATQYF. CDR3 coding DNA: TGTGCCAGCAGCCCAGGACTAGTGGGGGGGGACTTGGCTACGCAGTATTTT. This chain links TRBV5-6 with TRBJ2-3, with 7 bases identical to TRBD2. The V gene's germline CDR1 is SGHDT and CDR2 YYEEEE. The CDR3 is 17 amino acids. With 4 bases clipped from V and 8 bases from J, the junction kept 19 bases outside the gene matches.

This clone has more than one count but fewer than ten. The chain joins TRBV6-1 to TRBJ2-7, with D possibly being TRBD1 (6 bases). Trimming shortened V by 0 bases and J by 3 bases, and 12 bases separated the two germline ends. Germline V CDR1 and CDR2: MNHNS, SASEGT. CDR3 length equals 15 residues. CDR3 residues: CASSEARTANYEQYF. CDR3 bases: TGTGCCAGCAGTGAAGCTAGGACAGCGAACTACGAGCAGTACTTC.

This clone came up once. The V and J genes are TRBV6-6 and TRBJ2-7, with a tentative D call TRBD2 (5 bases). The CDR3 has 11 amino acids. V was pared by 7 bases and J by 6 bases, with 10 bases between. CDR1 and CDR2 from the germline V gene are MNHNY and SVGAGI (reference sequence). The CDR3 is CASIRGLEQYF. The CDR3 bases are TGTGCCAGCATCCGAGGGCTCGAGCAGTACTTC.

The CDR3 DNA reads TGTGCCAGTTCGAGGGGGGACACTGAAGCTTTCTTT. It yields the protein CASSRGDTEAFF. The V call is TRBV7-9, the J call TRBJ1-1, with D tentatively TRBD1 (6 bases). This CDR3 has 12 residues. The V end lost 9 bases, the J end lost 3 bases, and 11 bases lay between the germline ends. Germline V lookup: CDR1 SEHNR, CDR2 FQNEAQ (reference sequence).

The rearrangement joins TRBV11-2 to TRBJ2-7; no clear D. In germline, CDR1 is SGHAT, CDR2 FQNNGV. The V end lost 2 bases, the J end lost 6 bases, and 14 bases lay between the germline ends. The CDR3 has 14 amino acids. The CDR3 region has the DNA TGTGCCAGCAGCTTAAGGACCGTCCCGGGCGAGCAGTACTTC. The encoded protein is CASSLRTVPGEQYF.

The chain carries TRBV6-5 and TRBJ2-1; D may be TRBD2 (6 bases). With 4 bases removed from V and 8 bases from J, the gap between germline ends came to 9 bases. This CDR3 spans 12 amino acids. Germline CDR1 and CDR2: MNHEY and SVGAGI. Here the CDR3 reads CASSSGTYEQFF. CDR3 in DNA: TGTGCCAGCAGTTCCGGGACTTATGAGCAGTTCTTC.

This sequence joins TRBV4-1 and TRBJ1-1; D is possibly TRBD1 (6 bases). CDR1 and CDR2 (germline): MGHRA, YSYEKL. V lost 3 bases and J 4 bases, leaving 18 bases between the germline ends. There are 16 residues in the CDR3. The CDR3 sequence: CASSQDRGTGTTEAFF. CDR3 coding DNA: TGCGCCAGCAGCCAGGACAGAGGTACCGGAACCACTGAAGCTTTCTTT.

In regard to this clone: This may arise from a read error, as a much more abundant clone is one base away. V and J are TRBV6-6 and TRBJ2-1, with a weak D call TRBD1 (7 bases). Germline CDR1 is MNHNY and CDR2 is SVGAGI (reference sequence). The CDR3 has 12 amino acids. V was trimmed by 6 bases and J by 6 bases, leaving 9 bases between them. CDR3 DNA sequence: TGTGCCAGCAGCCAGGGGGGCAATGAGCAGTTCTTC. Translation gives CASSQGGNEQFF.

This chain joins TRBV1 and TRBJ2-7; no DNA check was done on the table's D call, TRBD1. TRBV1 is classified as a pseudogene. CDR3 length equals 15 residues. CDR3 residues: CTSSPGSRAPYEQYF. CDR3 coding DNA: TGCACCAGCAGCCCCGGGTCCAGGGCCCCCTACGAGCAGTACTTC.

V is TRBV11-2 and J is TRBJ1-1; 7 bases fit TRBD1. Germline trimming cut 1 base from V and 8 bases from J; bases unmatched to any gene: 4. CDR3 length equals 13 residues. In germline, CDR1 is SGHAT, CDR2 FQNNGV. CDR3 sequence: CASSLAPRGEAFF. The CDR3 DNA reads as TGTGCCAGCAGCTTAGCCCCCAGGGGGGAAGCTTTCTTT.

As DNA, the CDR3 is TGCGCCAGCAGCCAAGTCCCCCTCTACGAGCAGTACTTC. Translation gives CASSQVPLYEQYF. The V gene is TRBV4-1, the J gene TRBJ2-7; no clear D. Trimming shortened V by 1 base and J by 3 bases, and 7 bases separated the two germline ends. CDR1 is MGHRA, CDR2 YSYEKL, per germline. The CDR3 totals 13 residues.

This clone was picked up a small number of times. CDR3 nucleotide sequence: TGTGCCAGCAGCGTAGTCGGTAGTATACAGTTCTTC. Its translation is CASSVVGSIQFF. The chain combines TRBV9 with TRBJ2-1; D gene ambiguous. With 0 bases removed from V and 13 bases from J, the gap between germline ends came to 11 bases. In germline, CDR1 is SGDLS, CDR2 YYNGEE. The CDR3 is 12 residues long. The entire variable domain, with the rest obtained from reference TRBV9 and TRBJ2-1, is as follows: DSGVTQTPKHLITATGQRVTLRCSPRSGDLSVYWYQQSLDQGLQFLIQYYNGEERAKGNILERFSAQQFPDLHSELNLSSLELGDSALYFCASSVVGSIQFFGPGTRLTVL.

The table lists this clone with a few counts. The rearrangement links TRBV27 to TRBJ2-1; D is unclear. Germline V gene data show CDR1 as MNHEY and CDR2 as SMNVEV (reference sequence). Trimming shortened V by 4 bases and J by 5 bases, and 15 bases separated the two germline ends. This CDR3 contains 15 residues. The CDR3 nucleotides are TGTGCCAGCAGTTCTACCCAGGAACCTGACAATGAGCAGTTCTTC. Translated: CASSSTQEPDNEQFF.

In this sample, this clone turned up a few times. This sequence joins TRBV7-3 and TRBJ2-2; D gene uncertain. This CDR3 contains 14 residues. CDR1 and CDR2 (germline): SGHTA, FQGTGA. Trimming pared 5 bases from V and 4 bases from J, leaving 11 bases between. This CDR3 is CASSLVFGTGELFF. Written as DNA, the CDR3 is TGTGCCAGCAGCCTTGTGTTCGGCACCGGGGAGCTGTTTTTT.

The table lists this clone with a count of one. The V and J genes are TRBV7-6 and TRBJ2-3, with 7 bases lining up with TRBD2. The CDR3 length is 15 residues. Trimming at V came to 5 bases and at J to 5 bases, leaving 10 bases not matched to a gene. Germline CDR1 is SGHVS and CDR2 is FNYEAQ. The CDR3 here is CASSPSGGGRDTQYF. The DNA of the CDR3 is TGTGCCAGCAGCCCGAGTGGGGGGGGACGAGATACGCAGTATTTT. Full variable domain (remainder filled in from reference TRBV7-6 and TRBJ2-3): GAGVSQSPRYKVTKRGQDVALRCDPISGHVSLYWYRQALGQGPEFLTYFNYEAQQDKSGLPNDRFSAERPEGSISTLTIQRTEQRDSAMYRCASSPSGGGRDTQYFGPGTRLTVL.

The chain is built from TRBV2 and TRBJ2-7; 8 positions agree with TRBD2. From germline, CDR1 is SNHLY and CDR2 FYNNEI. The V and J ends lost 10 bases and 0 bases, in that order; junction bases with no gene match: 8. The CDR3 has 14 amino acids. CDR3 in DNA: TGTGCCACCCGGGGGGGGACAAACTCCTACGAGCAGTACTTC. This sequence encodes CATRGGTNSYEQYF. Supplemented by reference TRBV2 and TRBJ2-7, the full variable domain reads EPEVTQTPSHQVTQMGQEVILRCVPISNHLYFYWYRQILGQKVEFLVSFYNNEISEKSEIFDDQFSVERPDGSNFTLKIRSTKLEDSAMYFCATRGGTNSYEQYFGPGTRLTVT.

V and J are TRBV6-6 and TRBJ1-1; 7 bases line up with TRBD1. V lost 1 base to trimming and J lost 1 base; unmatched junction nucleotides: 6. Germline assignment: CDR1 MNHNY and CDR2 SVGAGI (reference sequence). CDR3 size: 16 residues. DNA for the CDR3: TGTGCCAGCAGTTACTTGAAAGGGGGCCCGAACACTGAAGCTTTCTTT. This gives the protein CASSYLKGGPNTEAFF.

The chain couples TRBV12-5 to TRBJ2-6; D may match TRBD1 or TRBD2 (5 bases each). V was trimmed by 5 bases and J by 0 bases, leaving 20 bases between them. The CDR3 is made up of 19 amino acids. CDR1 LGHNT and CDR2 FRNRAP come from the germline V gene. The CDR3 spells CASGAYKGRTISGANVLTF. The CDR3 DNA follows: TGTGCTAGTGGTGCCTATAAGGGACGTACAATCTCTGGGGCCAACGTCCTGACTTTC.